A selection of T cell receptor beta chains follows, all from one sample in a study of response to subunit inactivated influenza vaccine. TCRdb processed the RT-PCR reads anew with MiXCR; each CDR3 protein has one entry. The sample holds just under 550,000 distinct CDR3 sequences, around a quarter seen once. These data were also filed under a second study, of T cells expressing NK-cell markers.

Sample: CD4+ T cells sorted from PBMCs, taken approximately 12 days after vaccination. Every receptor here comes from a man in his fifties or sixties who received an inactivated influenza vaccine. CDR3s include the opening cysteine and the closing phenylalanine or tryptophan. Each record gives: J gene, V gene, clone size, D gene, CDR3 protein, CDR3 DNA. The D gene is left open where the match is weak. Clone size is stated in some rows and not others, as once, few, many or a class when expanded.

J: TRBJ2-7; V: TRBV18; size: few; D: TRBD1; CDR3: CASSRDRGHEQYF; DNA: TGTGCCAGCTCACGGGACAGGGGCCACGAGCAGTACTTC
J: TRBJ2-2; V: TRBV29-1; size: -; D: -; CDR3: CSVRTQALDTGELFF; DNA: TGCAGCGTTCGAACCCAAGCATTGGACACCGGGGAGCTGTTTTTT
J: TRBJ2-4; V: TRBV4-1; size: -; D: -; CDR3: CASSQLDGNIQYF; DNA: TGCGCCAGCAGCCAACTTGACGGGAACATTCAGTACTTC
J: TRBJ2-2; V: TRBV29-1; size: few; D: -; CDR3: CSVWIRATNTGELFF; DNA: TGCAGCGTTTGGATTAGGGCCACGAACACCGGGGAGCTGTTTTTT
J: TRBJ1-1; V: TRBV5-1; size: -; D: -; CDR3: CASTSRPLNTEAFF; DNA: TGCGCCAGCACGTCCCGACCGTTGAACACTGAAGCTTTCTTT
J: TRBJ2-1; V: TRBV7-3; size: -; D: TRBD1; CDR3: CASGSDRDNEQFF; DNA: TGTGCCAGCGGATCCGACAGGGACAATGAGCAGTTCTTC
J: TRBJ2-7; V: TRBV10-3; size: -; D: TRBD2; CDR3: CAISESPLAGGAPFEQYF; DNA: TGTGCCATCAGTGAGTCTCCGCTAGCGGGAGGAGCCCCCTTCGAGCAGTACTTC
J: TRBJ2-3; V: TRBV7-6; size: -; D: TRBD1; CDR3: CASSKTGDRTDTQYF; DNA: TGTGCCAGCAGCAAAACAGGGGATCGCACAGATACGCAGTATTTT
J: TRBJ2-3; V: TRBV7-9; size: few; D: -; CDR3: CASSLALPSTDTQYF; DNA: TGTGCCAGCAGCTTAGCGCTGCCTAGCACAGATACGCAGTATTTT
J: TRBJ2-3; V: TRBV30; size: few; D: -; CDR3: CAWSRTSTDTQYF; DNA: TGTGCCTGGAGTAGAACGAGCACAGATACGCAGTATTTT
J: TRBJ1-2; V: TRBV6-1; size: few; D: -; CDR3: CASSEVADYGYTF; DNA: TGTGCCAGCAGTGAAGTGGCAGACTATGGCTACACCTTC
J: TRBJ2-2; V: TRBV3-1; size: -; D: TRBD2; CDR3: CASSQVGGAAGELFF; DNA: TGTGCCAGCAGCCAAGTCGGGGGGGCCGCCGGGGAGCTGTTTTTT
J: TRBJ2-1; V: TRBV12-3/TRBV12-4; size: -; D: TRBD2; CDR3: CASKRGVDNEQFF; DNA: TGTGCCAGCAAGCGGGGGGTAGACAATGAGCAGTTCTTC
J: TRBJ2-5; V: TRBV3-1; size: -; D: TRBD1; CDR3: CASSHGTGGYGTQYF; DNA: TGTGCCAGCAGCCATGGGACAGGGGGCTATGGGACCCAGTACTTC
J: TRBJ2-3; V: TRBV20-1; size: -; D: TRBD2; CDR3: CSFTPAGGADTQYF; DNA: TGCAGTTTCACCCCCGCCGGGGGGGCGGATACGCAGTATTTT
J: TRBJ1-2; V: TRBV20-1; size: -; D: -; CDR3: CSASFGRTISDGYTF; DNA: TGCAGTGCTAGTTTCGGCAGGACGATTTCGGATGGCTACACCTTC
J: TRBJ2-5; V: TRBV7-9; size: -; D: TRBD2; CDR3: CASSLASGIAETQYF; DNA: TGTGCCAGCAGCTTAGCTAGCGGGATCGCAGAGACCCAGTACTTC
J: TRBJ2-5; V: TRBV6-1; size: -; D: -; CDR3: CASSEHYRQAETQYF; DNA: TGTGCCAGCAGTGAACATTATAGACAGGCAGAGACCCAGTACTTC
J: TRBJ2-1; V: TRBV28; size: -; D: TRBD2; CDR3: CASRPGRTSSYNEQFF; DNA: TGTGCCAGCAGACCGGGACGGACTAGCTCCTACAATGAGCAGTTCTTC
J: TRBJ2-7; V: TRBV10-3; size: few; D: -; CDR3: CAINSGGSYEQYF; DNA: TGTGCCATCAATTCAGGGGGGTCCTACGAGCAGTACTTC
J: TRBJ2-7; V: TRBV7-2; size: few; D: -; CDR3: CASSPLADRYEQYF; DNA: TGTGCCAGCAGCCCCTTAGCGGACCGTTACGAGCAGTACTTC
J: TRBJ2-3; V: TRBV7-3; size: -; D: -; CDR3: CASSLNTGDTQYF; DNA: TGTGCCAGCAGCCTGAACACGGGCGATACGCAGTATTTT
J: TRBJ2-1; V: TRBV5-1; size: -; D: TRBD2; CDR3: CASSVGTSSSDEQFF; DNA: TGCGCCAGCAGCGTCGGGACTAGCTCTTCCGATGAGCAGTTCTTC
J: TRBJ1-2; V: TRBV9; size: -; D: -; CDR3: CASSPKSSGSAIYGYTF; DNA: TGTGCCAGCAGCCCCAAGTCGTCAGGATCGGCTATCTATGGCTACACCTTC
J: TRBJ2-1; V: TRBV27; size: -; D: TRBD2; CDR3: CASSLSRGGLRNSYNEKFF; DNA: TGTGCCAGCAGTTTATCACGGGGGGGATTACGCAACTCCTACAATGAGAAGTTCTTC
J: TRBJ2-1; V: TRBV7-2; size: few; D: TRBD2; CDR3: CASSLALAGVQNEQFF; DNA: TGTGCCAGCAGCTTAGCACTAGCGGGAGTACAGAATGAGCAGTTCTTC
J: TRBJ2-1; V: TRBV20-1; size: few; D: TRBD2; CDR3: CSAGTTSTNEQFF; DNA: TGCAGTGCCGGGACTACCAGCACCAATGAGCAGTTCTTC
J: TRBJ2-2; V: TRBV7-9; size: -; D: TRBD1; CDR3: CASSTYRDRASGELFF; DNA: TGTGCCAGCAGCACATACCGGGACAGGGCTTCCGGGGAGCTGTTTTTT
J: TRBJ1-6; V: TRBV3-1; size: -; D: TRBD1; CDR3: CASSYGTENSPLHF; DNA: TGTGCCAGCAGCTATGGGACAGAAAATTCACCCCTCCACTTT
J: TRBJ1-5; V: TRBV12-3/TRBV12-4; size: -; D: -; CDR3: CASSLGDVQPQHF; DNA: TGTGCCAGCAGTCTGGGGGATGTACAGCCCCAGCATTTT
J: TRBJ2-5; V: TRBV4-1; size: -; D: -; CDR3: CASSQDSPFMTQYF; DNA: TGCGCCAGCAGCCAGGATTCCCCCTTTATGACCCAGTACTTC
J: TRBJ2-7; V: TRBV18; size: many; D: -; CDR3: CASSPGGSYEQYF; DNA: TGTGCCAGCAGCCCCGGGGGATCCTACGAGCAGTACTTC
J: TRBJ1-2; V: TRBV20-1; size: few; D: -; CDR3: CSARRIQDNYGYTF; DNA: TGCAGTGCTAGAAGAATACAGGATAACTATGGCTACACCTTC
J: TRBJ1-4; V: TRBV12-3/TRBV12-4; size: -; D: -; CDR3: CASSLAGFDEKLFF; DNA: TGTGCCAGCAGTTTAGCGGGATTCGACGAAAAACTGTTTTTT
J: TRBJ2-3; V: TRBV10-3; size: few; D: -; CDR3: CAISSQGSTDTQYF; DNA: TGTGCCATCAGCTCACAGGGAAGCACAGATACGCAGTATTTT
J: TRBJ2-4; V: TRBV20-1; size: -; D: -; CDR3: CSVRRGAYIQYF; DNA: TGCAGTGTAAGGAGGGGGGCGTACATTCAGTACTTC
J: TRBJ2-1; V: TRBV11-2; size: -; D: -; CDR3: CASSSNIYNEQFF; DNA: TGTGCCAGCAGCTCCAATATTTACAATGAGCAGTTCTTC
J: TRBJ1-2; V: TRBV5-5; size: many; D: TRBD1; CDR3: CASSTGTGTNYTF; DNA: TGTGCCAGCAGCACAGGGACAGGGACTAACTACACCTTC
J: TRBJ2-1; V: TRBV7-8; size: -; D: TRBD2; CDR3: CASSLGQRGGEFF; DNA: TGTGCCAGCAGCTTAGGACAGCGGGGGGGAGAGTTCTTC
J: TRBJ2-5; V: TRBV20-1; size: -; D: -; CDR3: CSASWTGGETQYF; DNA: TGCAGTGCTAGCTGGACAGGAGGGGAGACCCAGTACTTC
J: TRBJ1-1; V: TRBV10-3; size: -; D: -; CDR3: CAISERWRAGLNTEAFF; DNA: TGTGCCATCAGTGAAAGGTGGCGGGCAGGCCTGAACACTGAAGCTTTCTTT
J: TRBJ2-3; V: TRBV20-1; size: -; D: TRBD1; CDR3: CSQSGGTGSDTQYF; DNA: TGCAGCCAAAGTGGTGGGACAGGGTCAGATACGCAGTATTTT
J: TRBJ2-1; V: TRBV7-3; size: few; D: TRBD2; CDR3: CASSLTSQLAGGYNEQFF; DNA: TGTGCCAGCAGCTTAACGTCTCAACTAGCGGGAGGGTACAATGAGCAGTTCTTC
J: TRBJ2-7; V: TRBV10-3; size: few; D: -; CDR3: CAISESGGSGFSYEQYF; DNA: TGTGCCATCAGTGAGTCGGGCGGATCGGGGTTTTCCTACGAGCAGTACTTC
J: TRBJ2-5; V: TRBV15; size: -; D: TRBD1; CDR3: CATSGRPGQAEETQYF; DNA: TGTGCCACCAGCGGACGTCCGGGACAGGCTGAAGAGACCCAGTACTTC
J: TRBJ1-5; V: TRBV30; size: few; D: -; CDR3: CAWSTWAVGQPQHF; DNA: TGTGCCTGGAGTACATGGGCAGTGGGTCAGCCCCAGCATTTT
J: TRBJ2-7; V: TRBV11-3; size: -; D: TRBD2; CDR3: CASSPSVSGSNEQYF; DNA: TGTGCCAGCAGCCCCTCGGTTAGCGGGAGTAACGAGCAGTACTTC
J: TRBJ2-5; V: TRBV20-1; size: -; D: -; CDR3: CSASTSQKETQYF; DNA: TGCAGTGCTAGTACTAGCCAAAAGGAGACCCAGTACTTC
J: TRBJ2-1; V: TRBV29-1; size: -; D: TRBD2; CDR3: CSVDALAGSYNEQFF; DNA: TGCAGCGTTGACGCCCTAGCGGGGTCCTACAATGAGCAGTTCTTC